The 29 T cell receptor beta chains below all came from one sample that was sequenced in a study of blood T cell repertoires in COVID-19 (dated by TCRdb to about 2020). Receptor libraries were prepared by the immunoSEQ multiplex PCR assay. TCRdb mirrors the immuneACCESS table, restricted to in-frame sequences. Some clones are absent from its copies; in checked studies, under half trace to an unresolved V gene, and the reason for the others is unknown. The sample has roughly 140,000 clones on record, about 87% of them singletons. The leading ten clones occupy more than 9.5% of the sample. Sequencing was carried out using peripheral blood. All receptors come from a woman at least 80 years old with acute or convalescent COVID-19.

The chain carries TRBV11-2 and TRBJ2-7, with D possibly TRBD2 on 5 matching bases. The CDR3 runs to 13 residues. The germline CDR1 and CDR2 sequences are SGHAT and FQNNGV. Trimming cost V 6 bases and J 2 bases, with 11 bases left between them. In nucleotides, the CDR3 is TGTGCCAGCAGACAATCCGGGACCTACGAGCAGTACTTC. This encodes CASRQSGTYEQYF.

DNA for the CDR3: TGTGCCAGCACCCCCGGACAGGGTGTTTCACCCCTCCACTTT. Residues: CASTPGQGVSPLHF. V and J are TRBV25-1 and TRBJ1-6, with 8 bases that match TRBD1. Germline V gene sequence: CDR1 MGHDK, CDR2 SYGVNS. CDR3 size: 14 residues. V was pared by 7 bases and J by 9 bases, with 8 bases of the junction left unmatched. Complete variable domain (other parts from reference TRBV25-1 and TRBJ1-6): EADIYQTPRYLVIGTGKKITLECSQTMGHDKMYWYQQDPGMELHLIHYSYGVNSTEKGDLSSESTVSRIRTEHFPLTLESARPSHTSQYLCASTPGQGVSPLHFGNGTRLTVT.

V usage is TRBV7-2 and J usage is TRBJ1-2, with D perhaps TRBD1 (6 bases). The CDR3 loop spans 15 amino acids. Trimming shortened V by 5 bases and J by 5 bases, and 18 bases separated the two germline ends. Germline assignment: CDR1 SGHTA and CDR2 FQGNSA. Here the CDR3 reads CASSPRARTVYGYTF. The DNA of the CDR3 is TGTGCCAGCAGCCCCAGGGCGCGGACAGTGTATGGCTACACCTTC.

The chain has TRBV27 and TRBJ1-5; a possible D gene is TRBD1 (5 bases). Trimming removed 3 bases at V and 3 bases at J, with 9 bases between. Germline V gene lookup returns CDR1 MNHEY and CDR2 SMNVEV (reference sequence). CDR3 length: 14 amino acids. In DNA, the CDR3 is TGTGCCAGCAGTTTTCAGGGATTCAATCAGCCCCAGCATTTT. Encoded protein: CASSFQGFNQPQHF.

The chain is built from TRBV6-2 or TRBV6-3 and TRBJ1-1; D unclear. The CDR3 has 18 amino acids. Germline CDR1 is MNHEY and CDR2 is SVGEGT. Trimming removed 6 bases from V and 1 base from J, with 24 bases in between. CDR3 protein: CASSPPLGGIGSNTEAFF. The CDR3 DNA reads TGTGCCAGCAGCCCCCCCCTCGGAGGTATCGGATCGAACACTGAAGCTTTCTTT.

The chain is built from TRBV27 and TRBJ1-2, with 9 bases identical to TRBD1. Looked up from germline, CDR1 is MNHEY and CDR2 is SMNVEV (reference sequence). V shed 3 bases, J shed 8 bases, and the junction held 13 bases outside the gene matches. The CDR3 spans 16 residues. This CDR3 reads CASSLGGPDRGVGYTF. CDR3 in DNA: TGTGCCAGCAGTTTGGGAGGACCTGACAGGGGGGTGGGCTACACCTTC.

This sequence joins TRBV30 and TRBJ1-2, with a tentative D call TRBD1 (6 bases). The CDR3 has 15 amino acids. Germline V CDR1 and CDR2: GTSNPN, SVGIG (reference sequence). V lost 2 bases, J lost 0 bases, and 13 bases lay in between. CDR3 coding DNA: TGTGCCTGGAGTATTACAGGGCGAGCTAACTATGGCTACACCTTC. Its protein product is CAWSITGRANYGYTF. Variable domain in full (rest from reference TRBV30 and TRBJ1-2): SQTIHQWPATLVQPVGSPLSLECTVEGTSNPNLYWYRQAAGRGLQLLFYSVGIGQISSEVPQNLSASRPQDRQFILSSKKLLLSDSGFYLCAWSITGRANYGYTFGSGTRLTVV.

This chain joins TRBV5-1 and TRBJ1-3; D is uncertain. Germline values: CDR1 SGHRS, CDR2 YFSETQ. The CDR3 length is 13 residues. The V end lost 1 base, the J end lost 4 bases, and 6 bases lay between the germline ends. The CDR3 DNA follows: TGCGCCAGCAGCTTGAACTACGGAAACACCATATATTTT. This encodes CASSLNYGNTIYF.

The chain links TRBV11-1 to TRBJ1-2, with TRBD1 matching over 8 bases. CDR3 length: 13 amino acids. Germline V CDR1 and CDR2: SGHAT, FQDESV (reference sequence). The junction had 6 bases not matched to a gene; V was cut back by 5 bases and J by 7 bases. The CDR3 region is CASSTDRDSGYTF. The CDR3 region has the DNA TGTGCCAGCAGCACGGACAGGGATTCTGGCTACACCTTC.

The CDR3 reads CASSLRTPTGVRGYTF. The CDR3 DNA follows: TGTGCCAGCAGTCTACGCACCCCTACAGGGGTCAGAGGCTACACCTTC. This chain joins TRBV6-2 or TRBV6-3 and TRBJ1-2, with TRBD1 matching over 7 bases. V was pared by 5 bases and J by 8 bases, with 17 bases of the junction left unmatched. Germline CDR1 MNHEY, CDR2 SVGEGT. CDR3 length: 16 amino acids.

The V gene is TRBV5-1, the J gene TRBJ2-1; tentative D call: TRBD2 (6 bases). The CDR3 covers 16 residues. Germline CDR1 and CDR2: SGHRS and YFSETQ. The ends were cut back, 4 bases at V and 3 bases at J, with 17 bases in the middle. In DNA, the CDR3 is TGCGCCAGCAGCCACGGAGGGACGGGACGCTACAATGAGCAGTTCTTC. Translation: CASSHGGTGRYNEQFF.

The CDR3 DNA reads TGCGCCAGCAGCCAAAGGGACACCTTAAACACTGAAGCTTTCTTT. The encoded protein is CASSQRDTLNTEAFF. This chain connects TRBV4-1 to TRBJ1-1; maybe TRBD1 (6 bases). This CDR3 has 15 amino acids. The germline V gene has CDR1 MGHRA and CDR2 YSYEKL. V lost 2 bases, J lost 2 bases, and 12 bases lay in between.

The genes are TRBV5-4 and TRBJ2-7; D unresolved. V lost 0 bases to trimming and J lost 4 bases, with 5 bases between them. The CDR3 runs to 12 residues. The V gene's germline CDR1 is SGHNT and CDR2 YYREEE (reference sequence). CDR3 sequence: CASSLGQYEQYF. CDR3 nucleotides: TGTGCCAGCAGCTTGGGGCAGTACGAGCAGTACTTC.

The J gene is TRBJ2-7, the V gene TRBV20-1; D unresolved. V was pared by 3 bases and J by 5 bases, with 11 bases between. The germline gives CDR1 DFQATT, CDR2 SNEGSKA (reference sequence). The CDR3 covers 12 residues. CDR3 coding DNA: TGCAGTGCTAGTGGTGAAACGGACGAGCAGTACTTC. This sequence encodes CSASGETDEQYF.

The chain is built from TRBV7-2 and TRBJ2-5; 14 nucleotides align to TRBD2. CDR3 size: 17 residues. Looked up from germline, CDR1 is SGHTA and CDR2 is FQGNSA. The J segment lost 3 bases and the V segment lost 4 bases, leaving 7 bases of the junction unmatched. The CDR3 reads CASSSPRGLAGEETQYF. Written as DNA, the CDR3 is TGTGCCAGCAGCTCCCCCCGGGGACTAGCGGGGGAAGAGACCCAGTACTTC.

The rearrangement links TRBV10-2 to TRBJ1-6; the D gene is possibly TRBD1 (6 bases). Trimming left V 6 bases short and J 7 bases short, with 13 bases between. Germline CDR1 reads WSHSY; CDR2 reads SAAADI. CDR3 size: 14 residues. CDR3 region: CASSRAGENSPLHF. The DNA for the CDR3 is TGCGCCAGCAGCAGGGCAGGGGAAAATTCACCCCTCCACTTT.

V and J are TRBV18 and TRBJ1-2; the D gene is possibly TRBD1 (6 bases). The CDR3 runs 15 residues. CDR1 is KGHSH and CDR2 is LQKENI in the germline V gene. Between the trimmed V and J ends, which lost 4 bases and 7 bases, there was a span of 19 bases. The CDR3: CASSRSQGREAGYTF. DNA for the CDR3: TGTGCCAGCTCACGCTCCCAGGGGAGGGAGGCTGGCTACACCTTC.

J is TRBJ1-5 and V is TRBV19; 8 nucleotides line up with TRBD1. This CDR3 is built from 14 residues. The ends lost 10 bases at V and 7 bases at J; junction bases unmatched: 12. Germline V gene lookup returns CDR1 LNHDA and CDR2 SQIVND (reference sequence). The DNA for the CDR3 is TGTGCCACCAAAATCGGACAGGGCGGGCAGCCCCAGCATTTT. Encoded protein: CATKIGQGGQPQHF.

The J gene is TRBJ1-3, the V gene TRBV9; D gene uncertain. Per the germline V gene, CDR1 is SGDLS and CDR2 is YYNGEE. This CDR3 comprises 16 residues. V lost 3 bases, J lost 1 base, and 14 bases lay in between. CDR3 residues: CASSDGSLRSGNTIYF. In DNA, the CDR3 is TGTGCCAGCAGCGACGGGTCGTTGCGTTCTGGAAACACCATATATTTT.

CDR3 in amino acids: CASSYTRQYLNEQFF. The CDR3 coding sequence is TGTGCCAGCAGTTATACGCGGCAATACCTCAATGAGCAGTTCTTC. The chain links TRBV6-5 to TRBJ2-1, with D hard to call. V shed 3 bases and J shed 6 bases, with 15 bases lying between them. This CDR3 spans 15 amino acids. Germline CDR1 is MNHEY and CDR2 is SVGAGI.

The J gene is TRBJ1-3, the V gene TRBV3-1 (or the pseudogene TRBV3-2), with unresolved D. Trimming removed 0 bases at V and 4 bases at J, with 10 bases between. The CDR3 covers 15 residues. Germline V lookup: CDR1 LGHDT, CDR2 YNNKEL (reference sequence). This chain's CDR3 is CASSQDRGIGNTIYF. In DNA, the CDR3 is TGTGCCAGCAGCCAAGATAGAGGGATCGGAAACACCATATATTTT.

This clone has just one count. The V and J genes are TRBV9 and TRBJ2-7, with 12 bases fitting TRBD2. CDR3 size: 15 residues. The V gene end was trimmed by 2 bases and the J gene end by 2 bases; junction bases not matched to a gene: 2. CDR1 is SGDLS and CDR2 is YYNGEE in the germline V gene. CDR3 bases: TGTGCCAGCAGCGTTGCTAGCGGGGGGGCCTACGAGCAGTACTTC. Translating it yields CASSVASGGAYEQYF.

Here the CDR3 DNA reads TGTGCCAGCAGCGCCGAGAAGGAACAGGCTGGGAACACTGAAGCTTTCTTT. Translating it yields CASSAEKEQAGNTEAFF. The V gene is TRBV9, the J gene TRBJ1-1; maybe TRBD1 (5 bases). The CDR3 runs 17 residues. CDR1 is SGDLS and CDR2 is YYNGEE in the germline V gene. V lost 3 bases and J lost 1, with 19 bases in between.

The V gene is TRBV7-9, the J gene TRBJ2-2; 10 nucleotides line up with TRBD2. J was trimmed by 0 bases and V by 0 bases; bases with no gene match: 7. Germline V gene data show CDR1 as SEHNR and CDR2 as FQNEAQ (reference sequence). CDR3 size: 19 residues. The CDR3 nucleotides are TGTGCCAGCAGCTTAGCGTCTAGCGGGGGTGTTCCGAACACCGGGGAGCTGTTTTTT. Its protein product is CASSLASSGGVPNTGELFF.

This chain links TRBV4-1 with TRBJ2-7; 7 bases line up with TRBD1. The CDR3 is made up of 13 amino acids. V shed 4 bases and J 5 bases; nucleotides not matched to a gene: 5. Germline V gene data show CDR1 as MGHRA and CDR2 as YSYEKL. The CDR3 nucleotides read TGCGCCAGCAGCCGTCGACAGGGCCACGAGCAGTACTTC. Protein sequence: CASSRRQGHEQYF.

The chain has TRBV7-6 and TRBJ1-1, with 7 bases matching TRBD1. The CDR3 length is 16 residues. Losses at the gene ends were 2 bases for V and 0 bases for J; bases not matched to a gene: 6. In germline, CDR1 is SGHVS, CDR2 FNYEAQ. This CDR3 is CASSLTRGVMNTEAFF. The CDR3 DNA follows: TGTGCCAGCAGCTTAACCAGGGGGGTCATGAACACTGAAGCTTTCTTT. Looking up the rest from reference TRBV7-6 and TRBJ1-1 gives the full variable domain: GAGVSQSPRYKVTKRGQDVALRCDPISGHVSLYWYRQALGQGPEFLTYFNYEAQQDKSGLPNDRFSAERPEGSISTLTIQRTEQRDSAMYRCASSLTRGVMNTEAFFGQGTRLTVV.

In nucleotides, the CDR3 is TGTGCCAGCAGTTATTCCGGGACAGGACTCTTTCCCCAGCATTTT. Its translation is CASSYSGTGLFPQHF. The J gene is TRBJ1-5, the V gene TRBV6-6; 8 bases are shared with TRBD1. With V trimmed by 3 bases and J by 10 bases, 11 bases remained unmatched. The CDR3 consists of 15 residues. Germline CDR1 and CDR2: MNHNY and SVGAGI (reference sequence).

V usage is TRBV18 and J usage is TRBJ1-2, with 8 bases fitting TRBD1. Germline values: CDR1 KGHSH, CDR2 LQKENI. The ends lost 2 bases at V and 7 bases at J; junction bases unmatched: 18. The CDR3 has 18 amino acids. The DNA for the CDR3 is TGTGCCAGCTCACCATGGGGAGGACAGGGCATCGGGCTACCTGGCTACACCTTC. Protein: CASSPWGGQGIGLPGYTF. Full variable domain (remainder filled in from reference TRBV18 and TRBJ1-2): NAGVMQNPRHLVRRRGQEARLRCSPMKGHSHVYWYRQLPEEGLKFMVYLQKENIIDESGMPKERFSAEFPKEGPSILRIQQVVRGDSAAYFCASSPWGGQGIGLPGYTFGSGTRLTVV.

The chain employs TRBV10-3 and TRBJ1-2, with a possible D match to TRBD1 (5 bases). Trimming left V 6 bases short and J 5 bases short, with 13 bases between. The length of the CDR3 is 13 residues. Germline values: CDR1 ENHRY, CDR2 SYGVKD. In DNA, the CDR3 is TGTGCCATCAGAAATGCGGAGGGGTATGGCTACACCTTC. Residues: CAIRNAEGYGYTF.